This T cell receptor (beta chain) was identified during a study of OX40 agonist ivuxolimab in advanced cancers. About the study: Ivuxolimab, an agonistic anti-OX40 (CD134) antibody, was given to patients. One hepatocellular carcinoma and a couple of cutaneous melanoma patients partially responded.

To note about this clone: The antigen is not known.

Sequenced by immunoSEQ multiplex PCR; TCRdb stores in-frame clones only, minus some. Counted here are some 21,000 clones, roughly 79% occurring once; the ten biggest clones make up about 17%. General observations from the study: Clonal expansion by week 6 occurred in CD4+ and CD8+ blood T cells (at 0.1 to 3.0 mg/kg). Some patients without response likewise showed low normalized clonal expansion.

V was trimmed by 2 bases and J by 5 bases, leaving 10 bases between them. The germline V gene encodes CDR1 MNHEY and CDR2 SVGAGI. The CDR3 sequence is 15 residues long. This TCR was sampled from an adult with an advanced solid tumor such as melanoma, head and neck, liver or kidney cancer. The input for sequencing was CD4+ or CD8+ T cells sorted from blood, taken in a trial of the OX40 agonist ivuxolimab. V usage is TRBV6-5 and J usage is TRBJ1-6; D is unclear. The CDR3 DNA sequence: TGTGCCAGCAGTTACGCGGGTCCCGATAATTCACCCCTCCACTTT. Residues: CASSYAGPDNSPLHF.